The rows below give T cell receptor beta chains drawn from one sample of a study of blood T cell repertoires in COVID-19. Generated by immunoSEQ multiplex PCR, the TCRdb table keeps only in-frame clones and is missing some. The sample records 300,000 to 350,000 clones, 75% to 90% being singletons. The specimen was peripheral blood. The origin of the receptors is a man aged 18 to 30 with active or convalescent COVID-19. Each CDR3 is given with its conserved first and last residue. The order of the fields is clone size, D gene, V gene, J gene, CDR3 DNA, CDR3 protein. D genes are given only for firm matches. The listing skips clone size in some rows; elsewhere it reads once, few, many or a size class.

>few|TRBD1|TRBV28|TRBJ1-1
TGTGCCAGCAGCCATGACAGGGTATGGAAAAACACTGAAGCTTTCTTT
CASSHDRVWKNTEAFF
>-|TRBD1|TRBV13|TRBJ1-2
TGTGCCAGCAGCTTAGTCGGACAGGGGAACTATGGCTACACCTTC
CASSLVGQGNYGYTF
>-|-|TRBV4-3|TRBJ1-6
TGCGCCAGCAGCCAAGATGCGGGGTCACCCCTCCACTTT
CASSQDAGSPLHF
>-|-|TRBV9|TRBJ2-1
TGTGCCAGCAGCGTAGGTCCCACTAGACAAGAGCAGTTCTTC
CASSVGPTRQEQFF
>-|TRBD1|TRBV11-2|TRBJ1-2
TGTGCCAGCAGCTTTCAATCGGACAGGAACTATGGCTACACCTTC
CASSFQSDRNYGYTF
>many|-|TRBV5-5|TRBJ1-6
TGTGCCAGCAGCGAGGGGACTCTTCCCAGCTCCTATAATTCACCCCTCCACTTT
CASSEGTLPSSYNSPLHF
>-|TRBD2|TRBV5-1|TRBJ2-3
TGCGCCAGCAGTTATGGACTAGCGGGAGGGCCCCCAGATACGCAGTATTTT
CASSYGLAGGPPDTQYF
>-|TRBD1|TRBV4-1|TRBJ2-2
TGCGCCAGCAGCCGTCGGGACAGAGATAACACCGGGGAGCTGTTTTTT
CASSRRDRDNTGELFF
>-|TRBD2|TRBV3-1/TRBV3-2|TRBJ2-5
TGTGCCAGCAGCCAACCTAGCGGGAGGGAAGAGACCCAGTACTTC
CASSQPSGREETQYF
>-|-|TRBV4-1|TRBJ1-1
TGCGCCAGCAGCCAAGGGGCCAGGGTACCTGAAGCTTTCTTT
CASSQGARVPEAFF
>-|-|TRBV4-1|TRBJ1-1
TGCGCCAGCAGCCAAGCCCAGGGGACCAACACTGAAGCTTTCTTT
CASSQAQGTNTEAFF
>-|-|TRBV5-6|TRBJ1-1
TGTGCCAGCAGCTTAGGGGTGAACACTGAAGCTTTCTTT
CASSLGVNTEAFF
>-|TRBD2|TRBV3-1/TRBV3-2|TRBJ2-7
TGTGCCAGCAGCCCCCTCTCTAGCGGGGGTTTGGGCTACGAGCAGTACTTC
CASSPLSSGGLGYEQYF
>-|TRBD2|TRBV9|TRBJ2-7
TGTGCCAGCAGCGTAGTAGCGGGGGGCCCCTACGAGCAGTACTTC
CASSVVAGGPYEQYF
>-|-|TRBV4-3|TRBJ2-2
TGCGCCAGCAGCCAAGTACCAGGGAACACCGGGGAGCTGTTTTTT
CASSQVPGNTGELFF
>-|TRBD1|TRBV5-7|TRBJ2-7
TGTGCCAGCAGCTTTGGGACAGACTACGAGCAGTACTTC
CASSFGTDYEQYF
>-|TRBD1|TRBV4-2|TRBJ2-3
TGTGCCAGCAGCCCAGACAGGGGTTCAGATACGCAGTATTTT
CASSPDRGSDTQYF
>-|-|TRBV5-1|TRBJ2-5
TGCGCCAGCACCCCGACAGATCCAATGGGGGAGACCCAGTACTTC
CASTPTDPMGETQYF
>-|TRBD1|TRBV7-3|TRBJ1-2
TGTGCCAGCAGCCCGGGACAGGGTTATGGCTACACCTTC
CASSPGQGYGYTF
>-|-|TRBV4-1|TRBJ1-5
TGCGCCAGCAGCCAAGATCACGGGAATCAGCCCCAGCATTTT
CASSQDHGNQPQHF